In its sample, the clone carrying this TCR beta chain was seen once. The antigen is unknown. The PCR made use of 60 Vbeta and 13 Jbeta primers. TCRdb's table, derived via immunoSEQ multiplex PCR, lists solely in-frame clones and lacks some. The sample records about 100,000 clones, roughly 77% being singletons. This entry comes from a study of cytomegalovirus exposure and HLA in healthy donors. Whole-study findings and limits: An analysis done earlier found most TCR beta V segments productive about 87% or about 30% of the time. Across HLA loci, a later analysis found differing TCR association rates, with DRB1 most and HLA-C fewest. Roughly uniform sequencing depth across donors was assumed, possibly incorrectly.

Germline V lookup: CDR1 SEHNR, CDR2 FQNEAQ (reference sequence). With V trimmed by 5 bases and J by 6 bases, 10 bases remained unmatched. The CDR3 loop spans 16 amino acids. The receptor was derived from a man aged 25 to 40 in good health and CMV-seronegative. The chain links TRBV7-9 to TRBJ2-2, with 9 bases lining up with TRBD2. The sequenced sample was PBMCs. The DNA for the CDR3 is TGTGCCAGCAGCGGAGGCGGGAGGGCCTCGTCCGGGGAGCTGTTTTTT. Translated, it gives CASSGGGRASSGELFF.